This paragraph reports one T cell receptor beta chain. This clonotype occurred a few times. The antigen it binds to is not known. No base quality values were provided; no much bigger clone lies one nucleotide off. Stable Graves' hyperthyroidism was defined as the absence of progression to ophthalmopathy over 18 months of follow-up. The hyperthyroidism patients were between 18 and 65 years old and newly diagnosed, with a disease duration of less than 2 months. Exclusion was applied to patients with uncontrolled infections, other autoimmune diseases, pregnancy or lactation. Diagnoses were established on the basis of clinical symptoms, serum thyroxine and TRAb, thyroid ultrasound, and orbital computed tomography. PBMCs were separated from roughly 9.6 ml of fresh peripheral blood using Ficoll-Paque density gradient centrifugation. Total RNA was extracted using Trizol reagent, and RNA quality was assessed on an Agilent 2100 Bioanalyzer.

This sample stems from a study of T cells in Graves' hyperthyroidism and ophthalmopathy (dated by TCRdb to the late 2010s). Looking at the study overall: Peripheral blood was sampled at the time of initial diagnosis, prior to any treatment. To identify TCR V-J signatures that set the groups apart, the researchers used a discovery cohort of 100 patients, made up of under 50 with Graves' ophthalmopathy and some 60 with stable Graves' hyperthyroidism. Prospective prediction of ophthalmopathy was tested in an independent validation cohort consisting of 18 to 20 hyperthyroidism patients and 15 or so patients who later progressed to ophthalmopathy. The roughly 100 discovery patients were divided at random into training and test sets in a 7:3 ratio. In addition, the study compared T-cell repertoires in thyroid tissue and in blood from six Graves' hyperthyroidism patients. Following sampling, methimazole starting at 30 mg daily was given to hyperthyroidism patients, and high-dose intravenous methylprednisolone was given to ophthalmopathy patients. TCR Vbeta CDR3 sequencing of 135 peripheral blood samples (about 45 ophthalmopathy, some 75 hyperthyroidism and around 17 progressor patients) is reported in the paper. Beyond this particular receptor, the publication reports: In cross-validation, a model built on a 13 V-J signature told ophthalmopathy apart from stable hyperthyroidism with 85% to 90% sensitivity and roughly 82% specificity, and in testing the same model reached 80%/75%. During validation, the model predicted progression to ophthalmopathy a median of roughly 7.1 months ahead of onset, with roughly 65% sensitivity and 72% to 80% specificity. Sample size was not statistically predetermined, and investigators were not blinded to group allocation. Most expanded thyroid clonotypes (frequency above 0.001) were also detected in blood, a finding suggesting that blood repertoires may reflect thyroid immune responses.

The CDR3 starts with the cysteine, ends with the phenylalanine, and has 13 residues. Just CDR3 DNA is preserved here, 39 bases in frame from base 1. Taken from the germline V gene (reference sequence), the CDR1 and CDR2 loops are MNHEY and SMNVEV. V loses 5 bases of germline sequence and J loses 5 bases, and the interval between the two ends is 12 bases. The TCR beta CDR3 regions were amplified from RNA transcripts. The first round of RT-PCR for the TCR CDR3 was performed with the HTBI primer set and the Qiagen OneStep RT-PCR kit. A second multiplex PCR round built the libraries, followed by size selection and purification. Sequencing of the libraries was done on an Illumina HiSeq2000 using paired-end 100 bp reads. Per the authors' processing: SOAPnuke was used to process the raw data, throwing out any read that contained adapters or uncalled bases, had a mean Phred below 15, or lacked an exact constant-primer or identifier match. COPE v1.2.5 was used to merge the high-quality paired reads, and each unique nucleotide sequence was defined as a clonotype. MiTCR v1.1 was used to align the clonotypes against IMGT TRBV, TRBD and TRBJ reference segments. The analysis was restricted to V-J combinations with a frequency above 0.0001, which together covered approximately 99% of the repertoires. A TCS score was defined as the ratio between F50 (clonal expansion) and ExV (chaos), using BLOSUM62-based TCRdist between CDR3 peptides within each V-J. Welch's t-statistics and random forest reduced roughly 500 V-J features to around 14, which were used in a naive Bayes classifier (R e1071). TCRdb reanalyzed the raw reads on its own, using fastp at Q25 for trimming and MiXCR for clone calling, and kept in-frame beta chains. Rows matching on CDR3 protein sequence are summarized as one entry with the most common DNA and genes. TCRdb's processing, not the authors' own work, is the source of the V and J calls. Across this sample there are approximately 560,000 distinct CDR3 sequences, with 15% to 17% seen only once. The ten largest account for under 8% of the sample.

Recombination connected TRBV27 to TRBJ2-5; no D gene call is confident. Sequencing was carried out using blood. The TCR sequence derives from a woman in her twenties or thirties with Graves' hyperthyroidism. Here is the DNA: TGTGCCAGCAGTGCCGGTGTGGGGGAGACCCAGTACTTC. It encodes CASSAGVGETQYF.